The entry below gives a single T cell receptor (beta chain) sequence along with its context. This clone turned up a few times. The antigen it recognizes is unknown. No base-level quality is on record; no much larger clone is a single base apart. Other DNA sequences in the sample encode the same CDR3. Each donor gave one peripheral blood draw, roughly 0.11 L on average, collected into heparinised tubes. Naive, central memory, regulatory and stem cell-like memory CD4+ T cells were sorted on a BD FACSAria II using a panel including CD45RO, CCR7, CD25, CD127, CD95 and CD27. All sorted populations exceeded 95% purity. Right away, PBMCs were isolated by Lymphoprep density gradient centrifugation and were stained directly, with no culture step. So that batch effects would be minimized, each experiment stained and sorted samples in pairs, pairing one healthy donor with one patient. This record belongs to a study of beta chain features in type 1 diabetes (dated by TCRdb to 2017 to 2018). At the level of the whole study: Patients and healthy donors did not differ in mean age, gender distribution, total cell number or subset yield. Naive and central memory subsets were obtained from all 30 or so donors, but regulatory and stem cell-like memory subsets were isolated from only 8 patients and roughly 8 healthy donors. The study compared TCRB repertoires of sorted circulating CD4+ T cell subsets between recently diagnosed type 1 diabetes patients and matched healthy donors. A total of under 140,000,000 sorted cells were examined across all samples, and the number of cells per subset was strongly correlated with RNA yield. Here is what the overall study found, with its caveats: Shorter templates might have been favored by PCR, but patient and control samples were amplified and corrected together, so both groups would have been affected equally by any skew. Naive, central memory and regulatory TCRB repertoires appeared more similar among patients than among healthy donors. In all four CD4+ subsets, TCRB CDR3 length was moderately but significantly shorter in type 1 diabetes patients. Fewer insertions and more nucleotide deletions at VDJ recombination sites were observed in patients with type 1 diabetes, implying thymic rearrangement abnormalities. Because small numbers of individuals were included in the HLA sub-analyses, any influence of HLA type on TCRB rearrangement was left unresolved. Because cDNA was sequenced instead of genomic DNA, activated cells with high expression could be over-represented, although the groups did not differ in activation or CD3 levels.

The entire isolated RNA was reverse transcribed using the High Capacity cDNA Reverse Transcription Kit, and thus expressed TCRB transcripts were sequenced. Naive, central memory and regulatory T cell samples underwent deep immunoSEQ sequencing, averaging around 3.6 million total reads per sample. Sorted cells were lysed in RLT buffer and RNA was extracted with DNase-treated RNeasy Micro or Mini kits, depending on cell number. To prevent cross-contamination, each cell subset was processed individually, whereas patient and healthy donor samples were processed jointly. The immunoSEQ multiplex PCR was used to amplify TCRB sequences from cDNA, yielding 87-bp fragments that span the CDR3 region. Amplicons were sequenced on the Illumina HiSeq platform. On the authors' methods: PCR bias was corrected computationally using synthetic template baselines, and reads within Hamming distance 2 were collapsed, with unmergeable singletons discarded. Reads were aligned against IMGT to assign V, D and J genes, CDR3 length and insertions or deletions at six rearrangement sites. Clonotype counts were normalized to sorted cell number within each subset before computing true diversity and Gini coefficients with the tcR R package. The overlap coefficient, calculated on TCRB nucleotide sequences, was used to measure repertoire sharing. In its TCRdb copy, this immuneACCESS table keeps in-frame sequences only and misses some clones. Where compared with another copy, unresolved V genes explain less than half of these, and the others have no known cause. V, J and clone size reflect that table, while D and trimming were determined from the DNA. This sample has approximately 150,000 clones in its table, and about 13% of those were observed once. Jointly, the top ten make up 1.3% of the sample.

The CDR3 holds 12 amino acids from the cysteine to the phenylalanine. Just the 36-base CDR3 DNA is kept, in frame starting at base 1. In the germline V gene (reference sequence), CDR1 corresponds to GTSNPN and CDR2 to SVGIG. V and J lose 2 bases and 4 bases, and a span of 6 bases separates them. The receptor chain draws on TRBV30 and TRBJ1-5, with the D gene not clear enough to name. Specimen: central memory CD4+ T cells from blood. The sequence came from a young man with type 1 diabetes. The nucleotide sequence is TGTGCCTGGAGTCCCCCAAATCAGCCCCAGCATTTT. It is translated as CAWSPPNQPQHF.